This T cell receptor (beta chain) was profiled in a study of technical replicates of blood from several donors. Clones were sequenced by immunoSEQ multiplex PCR, and TCRdb holds only the in-frame ones, with some missing. The table includes approximately 15,000 clones, 80% to 90% detected once. Germline V lookup: CDR1 SNHLY, CDR2 FYNNEI. V gave up 1 base and J gave up 1 base; unmatched junction bases: 6. The CDR3 length is 17 residues. This receptor was identified in a human donor in good health. Input material: PBMCs. The rearrangement links TRBV2 to TRBJ2-3, with TRBD2 identical over 9 bases. The CDR3 spells CASSEGAGGPGTDTQYF. CDR3 sequence (DNA): TGTGCCAGCAGTGAAGGGGCGGGAGGGCCCGGCACAGATACGCAGTATTTT.